This TCR beta chain was obtained from a study of T-cell memory formation after mild COVID-19. Overall study: Clustering of TCRs was largely donor specific. Study-wide findings and caveats: Clones that contracted from day 15 to 85 had balanced CD4/CD8; later expanders were CD4+ biased. Among contracting clones, CD4+ were mainly CM/EM and CD8+ enriched in EMRA.

Trimming took off 6 bases at V and 7 bases at J, with 13 bases between the two ends. The CDR3 consists of 13 residues. Germline V CDR1 and CDR2: GTSNPN, SVGIG (reference sequence). As regards this clonotype: Antigen: not known.

5'RACE primed from the constant segment yielded TCR alpha and TCR beta cDNA libraries bearing sample barcodes and UMIs. TCRdb re-called the 5' RACE reads through MiXCR, storing one row per CDR3 protein. The profile shows about 430,000 distinct CDR3 sequences, more than 20% of them singletons. This TCR came from an adult woman who had mild COVID-19 (a few samples of this study predate the infection). Cell type and time point are not known. The sequencing input was PBMCs or a T cell subset sorted from them (not recorded which). The chain has TRBV30 and TRBJ1-6; D is unresolved. The CDR3, as DNA: TGTGCCTGCTGGCGGGCAGGAAATTCACCCCTCCACTTT. It encodes CACWRAGNSPLHF.